The clone carrying this TCR beta chain was observed a few times. The target antigen is unknown. The CDR3 length is 12 residues. V was shortened by 1 base and J by 5 bases, with 5 bases between the two germline ends. CDR1 and CDR2 (germline): LNHNV, YYDKDF (reference sequence). The entry originates in a study of CD8 T cells in ankylosing spondylitis. Each CDR3 protein is one row after TCRdb ran MiXCR on the 5' RACE reads. The sample gives some 240,000 distinct CDR3 sequences, roughly 25% of which show up once; less than 0.75% is in the top ten. General study results and limits: Reactive arthritis synovial fluid and blood were previously reported to contain some motif variants. CD8+ by phenotype, disease-linked clones were relatively rare in peripheral blood. Disease-linked clones reportedly concentrated significantly in matched ankylosing spondylitis synovial fluid. Seven or eight highly homologous variants made up a TCR beta motif, and this motif appeared characteristic of ankylosing spondylitis blood.

The source material was blood, either unsorted or a sorted T cell fraction (not recorded which). This TCR derives from a male donor with ankylosing spondylitis or in good health (not recorded which). This chain links TRBV15 with TRBJ2-5; unclear D gene. In DNA form, the CDR3 reads TGTGCCACCAGCAGAGCTGGCGAGACCCAGTACTTC. As protein: CATSRAGETQYF.